This T cell receptor beta chain was sequenced for a study of cytomegalovirus exposure and HLA in healthy donors. The study, taken as a whole, reports: The later analysis indicated that the majority of CMV-associated TCR beta chains appeared HLA-restricted. High specificity and sensitivity for cytomegalovirus status were reported for the classifier. Excluded: some indistinguishable V segments such as TRBV6-2 and TRBV6-3.

Note on this clone: Its antigen is still unknown.

V gave up 4 bases and J gave up 2 bases; unmatched junction bases: 4. CDR1 SNHLY and CDR2 FYNNEI come from the germline V gene. CDR3 length: 15 amino acids. Though nominally healthy at sampling, donors likely had unrecorded immune exposures. The PCR was carried out with 60 Vbeta primers and 13 Jbeta primers. Measured with immunoSEQ multiplex PCR; TCRdb has only the in-frame clones, and not every one. The data show 100,000 or so clones, nearly 80% seen once. The sequence came from a man aged 25 to 45 in good health and CMV-seronegative. This chain links TRBV2 with TRBJ1-5; 8 bases agree with TRBD1. Sequencing was carried out using PBMCs. The CDR3 sequence: CASSGPGGGNQPQHF. In nucleotides, the CDR3 is TGTGCCAGCAGTGGCCCAGGGGGCGGCAATCAGCCCCAGCATTTT. Looking up the rest from reference TRBV2 and TRBJ1-5 gives the full variable domain: EPEVTQTPSHQVTQMGQEVILRCVPISNHLYFYWYRQILGQKVEFLVSFYNNEISEKSEIFDDQFSVERPDGSNFTLKIRSTKLEDSAMYFCASSGPGGGNQPQHFGDGTRLSIL.